These 17 T cell receptor beta chains were sequenced from one sample in a study of regulatory T cells in long-lasting Graves disease. Time point indicated: newly diagnosed GD, antithyroid drugs for less than 3 months. Isolated PBMC RNA provided the starting material for the TCR library. Combining iRepertoire HTBI primers with Arm-PCR of CDR3 regions, the authors built TCR beta libraries. Each CDR3 protein gets one entry after TCRdb re-called the multiplex PCR reads with MiXCR. The sample holds roughly 420,000 distinct CDR3 sequences, around 15% seen once. These same records also appear under a second study, on T cells in Graves' hyperthyroidism and ophthalmopathy.

Source: peripheral blood mononuclear cells (PBMCs), taken at new diagnosis, from a patient treated with antithyroid drugs. These receptors originate from a woman in her twenties or thirties with Graves disease.

This clonotype was seen at least ten times. The genes are TRBV18 and TRBJ1-1; D call uncertain. V was pared by 4 bases and J by 2 bases, with 8 bases between. This CDR3 has 13 residues. Germline loops: CDR1 KGHSH, CDR2 LQKENI. CDR3 DNA: TGTGCCAGCTCACGGCAAGGCAACACTGAAGCTTTCTTT. This gives the protein CASSRQGNTEAFF.

The rearrangement joins TRBV2 to TRBJ2-7, with 12 bases aligning to TRBD1. The germline CDR1 and CDR2 sequences are SNHLY and FYNNEI. The J segment lost 6 bases and the V segment lost 6 bases, leaving 6 bases of the junction unmatched. CDR3 length equals 14 residues. The CDR3 bases are TGTGCCAGCAGCCCCGGGACAGGGGGCTTCGAGCAGTACTTC. Protein sequence: CASSPGTGGFEQYF.

The chain employs TRBV19 and TRBJ1-3; D ambiguous. The CDR3 consists of 16 residues. V lost 8 bases, J lost 3 bases, and 20 bases lay in between. CDR1 and CDR2 (germline): LNHDA, SQIVND (reference sequence). CDR3 region: CASPGRSGPIGNTIYF. The CDR3 nucleotides are TGTGCCAGTCCCGGACGGTCCGGCCCTATTGGAAACACCATATATTTT.

At least ten counts were recorded for this clonotype. This chain uses TRBV24-1 with TRBJ2-3; D ambiguous. CDR1 KGHDR and CDR2 SFDVKD come from the germline V gene. The V end lost 5 bases, the J end lost 4 bases, and 3 bases lay between the germline ends. The CDR3 spans 11 residues. CDR3 region: CATSASDTQYF. The DNA of the CDR3 is TGTGCCACCAGTGCATCAGATACGCAGTATTTT.

This clonotype has more than one count but fewer than ten. The chain couples TRBV6-1 to TRBJ2-7, with TRBD1 as a possible D gene (6 bases). The CDR3 spans 13 residues. V was trimmed by 7 bases and J by 2 bases, leaving 12 bases between them. Germline V CDR1 and CDR2: MNHNS, SASEGT. The CDR3 DNA sequence: TGTGCCAGCACTCTACAGGGAACCTACGAGCAGTACTTC. Translated: CASTLQGTYEQYF.

In the case of this clonotype: One junction end disagrees with the germline gene, perhaps due to a read error. The genes are TRBV6-1 and TRBJ1-6; maybe TRBD1 (5 bases). CDR1 and CDR2 from the germline V gene are MNHNS and SASEGT. The CDR3 runs 16 residues. The CDR3 DNA sequence: TGTGCCAGCAGTCTTCTCGGGGGGACGGGGAATTCACCCCTCCGCTTT. Its translation: CASSLLGGTGNSPLRF.

There are many counts of this clonotype. The rearrangement joins TRBV2 to TRBJ1-5, with 7 bases that match TRBD1. Losses at the gene ends were 4 bases for V and 4 bases for J; bases not matched to a gene: 7. The CDR3 contains 15 residues. Germline assignment: CDR1 SNHLY and CDR2 FYNNEI. For the CDR3, the DNA is TGTGCCAGCAGTGTCCTGGGACAGCCTAATCAGCCCCAGCATTTT. Translating it yields CASSVLGQPNQPQHF. Complete variable domain (other parts from reference TRBV2 and TRBJ1-5): EPEVTQTPSHQVTQMGQEVILRCVPISNHLYFYWYRQILGQKVEFLVSFYNNEISEKSEIFDDQFSVERPDGSNFTLKIRSTKLEDSAMYFCASSVLGQPNQPQHFGDGTRLSIL.

This sequence joins TRBV25-1 and TRBJ1-3; D ambiguous. Trimming shortened V by 1 base and J by 3 bases, and 7 bases separated the two germline ends. From germline, CDR1 is MGHDK and CDR2 SYGVNS. CDR3 length: 14 amino acids. CDR3 amino acids: CASSELQDGNTIYF. The CDR3 bases are TGTGCCAGCAGTGAATTGCAGGATGGAAACACCATATATTTT.

This clonotype was detected once. The chain carries TRBV10-3 and TRBJ2-3, with D perhaps TRBD1 (7 bases). The J call may be mistaken, given a closer DNA end match to TRBJ2-1. CDR1 and CDR2 from the germline V gene are ENHRY and SYGVKD. CDR3 length equals 14 residues. The CDR3 region is CATRANAGGWEQFF. The DNA for the CDR3 is TGTGCCACCCGAGCGAATGCAGGGGGGTGGGAGCAGTTCTTC.

In this sample, this clonotype turned up a few times. The chain uses TRBV5-1 and TRBJ2-6; D remains unclear. Between the trimmed V and J ends, which lost 1 base and 2 bases, there was a span of 22 bases. Germline CDR1 and CDR2: SGHRS and YFSETQ. This CDR3 contains 20 residues. Here the CDR3 DNA reads TGCGCCAGCAGCTTGTGGTCCTGGCCAGGCTTTCTCCCTGGGGCCAACGTCCTGACTTTC. As protein: CASSLWSWPGFLPGANVLTF.

This clonotype has more than one count but fewer than ten. The chain recombines TRBV7-9 with TRBJ2-3, with D possibly being TRBD2 (6 bases). Germline CDR1 is SEHNR and CDR2 is FQNEAQ (reference sequence). This CDR3 is 15 amino acids long. V lost 1 base and J 0 bases, leaving 8 bases between the germline ends. DNA of the CDR3: TGTGCCAGCAGCTTAGGACTAGAAAGCACAGATACGCAGTATTTT. Its protein is CASSLGLESTDTQYF.

There are many counts of this clonotype. This chain links TRBV2 with TRBJ2-3, with 10 bases fitting TRBD2. The CDR3 length is 16 residues. Germline loops: CDR1 SNHLY, CDR2 FYNNEI. V shed 5 bases and J 5 bases; nucleotides not matched to a gene: 10. The CDR3 DNA is TGTGCCAGCAGTATAGAACCTAGCGGGAGTGGAGATACGCAGTATTTT. This translates into CASSIEPSGSGDTQYF.

Of note for this clonotype: Given a much more abundant clone one base away, this may be a read error. The CDR3 region has the DNA TGTGCCAGCAGCCCATCGACAGGGGGCTCTAATGAAAAACTGTCTTTT. This translates into CASSPSTGGSNEKLSF. The J gene is TRBJ1-4, the V gene TRBV7-9; 10 bases are a match to TRBD1. This CDR3 has 16 residues. Per germline, CDR1 SEHNR and CDR2 FQNEAQ (reference sequence). The full variable domain, its missing parts supplied by reference TRBV7-9 and TRBJ1-4, is DTGVSQNPRHKITKRGQNVTFRCDPISEHNRLYWYRQTLGQGPEFLTYFQNEAQLEKSRLLSDRFSAERPKGSFSTLEIQRTEQGDSAMYLCASSPSTGGSNEKLSFGSGTQLSVL.

This clonotype was seen at least ten times. V gene TRBV9 combines with J gene TRBJ1-2; TRBD1 might be the D (5 bases). The CDR3 is 13 amino acids. Looked up from germline, CDR1 is SGDLS and CDR2 is YYNGEE. The V end was cut by 4 bases, the J end by 9 bases, with 16 bases between. This CDR3 is CASSKGQGRSYTF. The DNA for the CDR3 is TGTGCCAGCAGCAAGGGGCAGGGACGGAGCTACACCTTC. The whole variable domain, filled in from reference TRBV9 and TRBJ1-2, reads DSGVTQTPKHLITATGQRVTLRCSPRSGDLSVYWYQQSLDQGLQFLIQYYNGEERAKGNILERFSAQQFPDLHSELNLSSLELGDSALYFCASSKGQGRSYTFGSGTRLTVV.

This clonotype has a count of ten or more. The chain couples TRBV27 to TRBJ2-1, with 11 positions matching TRBD2. The V gene end was trimmed by 3 bases and the J gene end by 8 bases; junction bases not matched to a gene: 24. This CDR3 comprises 21 residues. Germline V gene data show CDR1 as MNHEY and CDR2 as SMNVEV (reference sequence). CDR3 sequence: CASSFSGGYSGTTSGIDEQFF. The CDR3 DNA sequence: TGTGCCAGCAGTTTCTCCGGGGGGTATTCGGGTACGACTAGCGGGATCGATGAGCAGTTCTTC.

Remarks on this clonotype: Being one base from a much bigger clone, this may be a read error. The chain carries TRBV30 and TRBJ2-7; D unresolved. With 1 base removed from V and 3 bases from J, the gap between germline ends came to 16 bases. This CDR3 spans 15 amino acids. CDR1 is GTSNPN, CDR2 SVGIG, per germline (reference sequence). The CDR3 region is CAWSAESEEYYEQYF. The DNA for the CDR3 is TGTGCCTGGAGTGCGGAGTCTGAAGAGTACTACGAGCAGTACTTC.

Comments on this clonotype: Germline and junction disagree at one end, which may indicate a read error. The genes are TRBV4-1 and TRBJ2-7, with D tentatively TRBD2 (7 bases). CDR1 MGHRA and CDR2 YSYEKL come from the germline V gene. The CDR3 loop spans 15 amino acids. DNA for the CDR3: TGCGCCAGCAGCCAAGAGAGGGGACACGTGCTAGCGGAAAGCTTC. This encodes CASSQERGHVLAESF.